This record covers a single T cell receptor (beta chain). The CDR3 runs to 14 residues. Trimming took 5 bases from V and 4 from J, leaving 12 bases between them. CDR1 and CDR2 (germline): PRHDT, FYEKMQ (reference sequence). Per the original methods: Reference gene primer amplification yielded estimated nucleated cell counts. Generated by immunoSEQ multiplex PCR, the TCRdb table keeps only in-frame clones and is missing some. For V, J and clone size, that table is used; D and trimming come from the DNA. This repertoire shows 100,000 or so clones, roughly 80% found once; its top ten account for just under 20%. This entry is derived from a study of blood T cell repertoires in COVID-19. On the study more broadly: Acute and convalescent COVID-19 specimens originated in the United States, Italy and Spain. In each case, the material was cDNA or gDNA derived from T cells, B-cell-depleted T cells, or PBMCs.

V is TRBV13 and J is TRBJ1-5; D possibly corresponds to TRBD1 (6 bases). Sequencing was performed on peripheral blood. The source of this sequence is a woman in her 70s with acute or convalescent COVID-19. The CDR3 here is CASSRGHLNQPQHF. The CDR3, as DNA: TGTGCCAGCAGCCGGGGACACCTTAATCAGCCCCAGCATTTT.